This T cell receptor beta chain was found in a study of metastatic and nonmetastatic thyroid tumors. Looking at the study overall: Where malignant and benign thyroid patients were concerned, repertoires were compared across blood and tumor or nodule tissue.

Germline assignment: CDR1 MNHNS and CDR2 SASEGT. The CDR3 totals 14 residues. V lost 6 bases and J lost 5; bases outside the gene matches: 5. Findings and limits, study-wide: Malignant thyroid tumors reportedly exceeded benign nodules significantly in TCR beta diversity, with the difference appearing in blood and tumor.

All patients were treatment-naive before thyroid surgery. TCRdb reanalyzed the PCR reads with MiXCR. This table has roughly 4,900 clones, around 23% appearing once. Many counts were recorded for this clone. Its antigen is not identified. This may come from a read error, since a much larger clone is one base off. Within the sample, other DNA sequences also encode this same CDR3. The TCR was taken from a female donor with papillary thyroid cancer or a benign thyroid nodule (not recorded which). Some clones in this sample may be carry-over from other donors' samples. Material for sequencing was adjacent normal tissue. The chain couples TRBV6-1 to TRBJ2-7; 12 nucleotides agree with TRBD2. CDR3 DNA sequence: TGTGCCAGCAGGCTAGCGGGAGGGCCCCACGAGCAGTACTTC. Translating it yields CASRLAGGPHEQYF.